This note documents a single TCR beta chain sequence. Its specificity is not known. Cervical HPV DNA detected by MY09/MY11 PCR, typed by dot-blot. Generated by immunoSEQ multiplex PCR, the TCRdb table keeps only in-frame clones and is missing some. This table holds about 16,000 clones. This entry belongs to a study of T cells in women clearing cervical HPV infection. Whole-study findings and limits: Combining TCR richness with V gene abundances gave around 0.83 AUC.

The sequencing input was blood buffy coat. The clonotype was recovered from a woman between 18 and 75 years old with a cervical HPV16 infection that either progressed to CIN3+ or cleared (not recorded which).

CDR3 region: CASSLDSYDEQYF. The part of the CDR3 DNA that was read is TGTGCCAGCAGCTTGGATAGCTACGACGAG. The gene calls are TRBV5-4 and TRBJ2-7; no definite D call. The read terminates 3 residues before the CDR3 end, so the remaining end is supplied by the germline J gene. Trimming pared 0 bases from V and 5 bases from J, leaving 9 bases between. This CDR3 comprises 13 residues. Germline loops: CDR1 SGHNT, CDR2 YYREEE (reference sequence).